A single sample gave rise to the 24 T cell receptor beta chains below, sequenced in a study of CD4 T cells in relation to SARS-CoV-2 and coronaviruses. Before the COVID-19 pandemic, during about 2010-2018, CD4+ T cells were taken from unexposed donors. CD4+ T cells were isolated from the cells after nine to eleven days of culture. Their target antigens are unknown. Data came from immunoSEQ multiplex PCR; TCRdb stores just in-frame clones and leaves some out. The table shows 12,000 or so clones, with approximately 80% occurring only once. Sequencing used CD4+ T cells from PBMCs, cultured in vitro. The source of these receptors is a human donor in good health.

The chain employs TRBV7-8 and TRBJ1-2; no clear D gene. Trimming shortened V by 1 base and J by 3 bases, and 9 bases separated the two germline ends. The CDR3 is made up of 14 amino acids. Germline V gene lookup returns CDR1 SGHVS and CDR2 FQNEAQ. The CDR3 DNA follows: TGTGCCAGCAGCTTAGGAGAGAGGTACTATGGCTACACCTTC. Protein sequence: CASSLGERYYGYTF.

This rearrangement joins TRBV12-2 to TRBJ2-2; the table's D call, TRBD2, was not checked against the DNA. TRBV12-2 is reported as a pseudogene. The CDR3 consists of 15 residues. CDR3 sequence (DNA): TGTGCAAGTCGCTTTAGGTACAGGAGGGCCGGGGAGCTGTTTTTT. It specifies CASRFRYRRAGELFF.

The chain has TRBV7-2 and TRBJ2-7, with TRBD2 identical over 12 bases. Germline trimming cut 5 bases from V and 1 base from J; bases unmatched to any gene: 9. Germline V gene lookup returns CDR1 SGHTA and CDR2 FQGNSA. The CDR3 runs 17 residues. The CDR3 sequence: CASSQNAGTSGSYEQYF. The CDR3 DNA reads as TGTGCCAGCAGCCAAAACGCCGGGACTAGCGGGTCCTACGAGCAGTACTTC.

The chain combines TRBV6-5 with TRBJ1-2; 8 bases are a match to TRBD1. CDR3 size: 16 residues. J lost 3 bases, V lost 2 bases, and 8 bases had no gene match. Looked up from germline, CDR1 is MNHEY and CDR2 is SVGAGI. The CDR3 DNA reads TGTGCCAGCAGTTACGTGGACAGGGCTCACCACTATGGCTACACCTTC. Amino acid sequence: CASSYVDRAHHYGYTF.

The V call is TRBV7-2, the J call TRBJ1-2, with D uncertain. V was pared by 5 bases and J by 4 bases, with 11 bases between. The CDR3 runs 13 residues. Germline V gene lookup returns CDR1 SGHTA and CDR2 FQGNSA. Here the CDR3 DNA reads TGTGCCAGCAGCCCGGCCGGGCTCTATGGCTACACCTTC. This translates into CASSPAGLYGYTF.

This clone showed up just once. The chain carries TRBV12-3 or TRBV12-4 and TRBJ1-4; D is ambiguous. This CDR3 is 11 amino acids long. With 6 bases removed from V and 8 bases from J, the gap between germline ends came to 7 bases. DNA of the CDR3: TGTGCCAGCAGCACCATGGAAAAACTGTTTTTT. Its protein product is CASSTMEKLFF.

The chain joins TRBV7-7 to TRBJ2-3; 8 bases match TRBD2. The V gene's germline CDR1 is SSHAT and CDR2 FNYEAQ (reference sequence). The CDR3 covers 15 residues. Trimming took 5 bases from V and 6 from J; bases not matched to a gene: 10. The CDR3 bases are TGTGCCAGCAGCCCTCGGAGCGGGGGAATGGATACGCAGTATTTT. Protein: CASSPRSGGMDTQYF.

The gene calls are TRBV3-1 (or the pseudogene TRBV3-2) and TRBJ2-5, with D unresolved. The V gene's germline CDR1 is LGHDT and CDR2 YNNKEL (reference sequence). V was cut by 0 bases and J by 8 bases, with 10 bases left in between. This CDR3 is 13 amino acids long. DNA for the CDR3: TGTGCCAGCAGCCAAGAAGGATACAGAACCCAGTACTTC. Amino acid sequence: CASSQEGYRTQYF.

The rearrangement uses TRBV7-9 and TRBJ2-3; unclear D gene. Germline values: CDR1 SEHNR, CDR2 FQNEAQ (reference sequence). The CDR3 sequence is 14 residues long. Between the trimmed V and J ends, which lost 5 bases and 0 bases, there was a span of 9 bases. In DNA form, the CDR3 reads TGTGCCAGCAGCCCGCAGACGAGCACAGATACGCAGTATTTT. Amino acid sequence: CASSPQTSTDTQYF.

The J gene is TRBJ2-1, the V gene TRBV7-9, with D perhaps matching TRBD2 (5 bases). V was trimmed by 5 bases and J by 1 base, leaving 12 bases between them. Germline loops: CDR1 SEHNR, CDR2 FQNEAQ (reference sequence). The CDR3 is 15 amino acids. CDR3 sequence reads: CASSQPGSSYNEQFF. The CDR3 DNA reads as TGTGCCAGCAGCCAACCGGGGTCTTCCTACAATGAGCAGTTCTTC.

The rearrangement uses TRBV5-1 and TRBJ2-7; D may match TRBD1 or TRBD2 (6 bases each). The germline V and J ends were trimmed by 6 bases and 0 bases, with 16 bases remaining between them. The germline gives CDR1 SGHRS, CDR2 YFSETQ. This CDR3 is built from 15 residues. CDR3 nucleotide sequence: TGCGCCAGCACCCCCCGAGGAGGGGGCTCCTACGAGCAGTACTTC. Protein: CASTPRGGGSYEQYF.

Of note for this clone: The sample holds other DNA sequences that translate to the same CDR3. The J gene is TRBJ2-6, the V gene TRBV7-3, with 7 bases aligning to TRBD2. V lost 3 bases and J lost 0; bases outside the gene matches: 5. The CDR3 contains 17 residues. Germline V CDR1 and CDR2: SGHTA, FQGTGA. The CDR3 here is CASSLRGSSSGANVLTF. The CDR3 DNA sequence: TGTGCCAGCAGCTTGCGGGGGTCCTCCTCTGGGGCCAACGTCCTGACTTTC.

The rearrangement links TRBV5-1 to TRBJ2-5; 8 bases are shared with TRBD2. The junction had 5 bases not matched to a gene; V was cut back by 2 bases and J by 5 bases. Germline loops: CDR1 SGHRS, CDR2 YFSETQ. The CDR3 extends over 14 amino acids. This CDR3 reads CASSFIREGETQYF. CDR3 nucleotides: TGCGCCAGCAGCTTCATTCGGGAGGGCGAGACCCAGTACTTC.

The gene calls are TRBV2 and TRBJ2-3, with D perhaps matching TRBD1 or TRBD2 (6 bases each). Trimming took 6 bases from V and 3 from J, leaving 13 bases between them. CDR3 length: 14 amino acids. Germline V lookup: CDR1 SNHLY, CDR2 FYNNEI. The DNA for the CDR3 is TGTGCCAGCAGGGGGGGCCTCGCGACAGATACGCAGTATTTT. Its protein product is CASRGGLATDTQYF. The entire variable domain, with the rest obtained from reference TRBV2 and TRBJ2-3, is as follows: EPEVTQTPSHQVTQMGQEVILRCVPISNHLYFYWYRQILGQKVEFLVSFYNNEISEKSEIFDDQFSVERPDGSNFTLKIRSTKLEDSAMYFCASRGGLATDTQYFGPGTRLTVL.

This clone was seen only a few times. The chain links TRBV10-3 to TRBJ2-7, with TRBD1 identical over 8 bases. With V trimmed by 6 bases and J by 0 bases, 10 bases remained unmatched. The CDR3 is 16 residues long. Germline CDR1 and CDR2: ENHRY and SYGVKD. The CDR3 is CAISPGQGTTSYEQYF. In nucleotides, the CDR3 is TGTGCCATCAGCCCCGGACAGGGAACGACCTCCTACGAGCAGTACTTC.

The chain uses TRBV10-1 and TRBJ2-3, with a possible D match to TRBD2 (5 bases). Germline lookup yields CDR1 WNHNN and CDR2 SYGVQD (reference sequence). The CDR3 is 16 residues long. Trimming took 0 bases from V and 0 from J, leaving 10 bases between them. CDR3 in amino acids: CASSESGRASTDTQYF. As DNA, the CDR3 is TGCGCCAGCAGTGAGTCAGGGCGGGCTAGCACAGATACGCAGTATTTT.

This rearrangement joins TRBV5-1 to TRBJ1-6, with unresolved D. Germline V lookup: CDR1 SGHRS, CDR2 YFSETQ. The V gene lost 4 bases and the J gene lost 7 bases, with 15 bases spanning the gap. This CDR3 has 15 amino acids. CDR3 sequence (DNA): TGCGCCAGCAGCGGCGACGGAGCCCCAAATTCACCCCTCCACTTT. Protein: CASSGDGAPNSPLHF.

CDR3 nucleotides: TGTGCCAGCAAGGGACGGCAGAACACTGAAGCTTTCTTT. Protein sequence: CASKGRQNTEAFF. The chain uses TRBV11-3 and TRBJ1-1; the D gene is possibly TRBD1 (5 bases). The V gene lost 7 bases and the J gene lost 1 base, with 10 bases spanning the gap. From germline, CDR1 is SGHNT and CDR2 YENEEA. The CDR3 length is 13 residues.

The V and J genes are TRBV6-2 or TRBV6-3 and TRBJ2-7; tentative D call: TRBD2 (6 bases). Germline V gives CDR1 MNHEY, CDR2 SVGEGT. V lost 4 bases to trimming and J lost 5 bases, with 9 bases between them. This CDR3 region has 12 residues. The CDR3 DNA follows: TGTGCCAGCAGTTCGACTAGGAACGAGCAGTACTTC. Translating it yields CASSSTRNEQYF.

V is TRBV3-1 (or the pseudogene TRBV3-2) and J is TRBJ2-5; 16 bases line up with TRBD2. Germline loops: CDR1 LGHDT, CDR2 YNNKEL (reference sequence). CDR3 length: 20 residues. Trimming at V came to 4 bases and at J to 5 bases, leaving 16 bases not matched to a gene. The CDR3 is CASSLPRGGLAGGSRETQYF. Written as DNA, the CDR3 is TGTGCCAGCAGCCTCCCGAGGGGGGGACTAGCGGGAGGGAGTCGGGAGACCCAGTACTTC.

The CDR3 DNA sequence: TGTGCCAGCAGTTACACACTCGGGACAGATGAAGCTTTCTTT. This translates into CASSYTLGTDEAFF. This sequence joins TRBV6-5 and TRBJ1-1; 7 bases agree with TRBD1. V was pared by 2 bases and J by 7 bases, with 7 bases of the junction left unmatched. The CDR3 has 14 amino acids. The germline gives CDR1 MNHEY, CDR2 SVGAGI.

This clone was counted a few times. V gene TRBV7-9 combines with J gene TRBJ2-5; TRBD2 aligns across 10 bases. The CDR3 totals 18 residues. Losses at the gene ends were 1 base for V and 4 bases for J; bases not matched to a gene: 12. Germline loops: CDR1 SEHNR, CDR2 FQNEAQ (reference sequence). CDR3 amino acids: CASSLVGLGAGGPETQYF. In DNA, the CDR3 is TGTGCCAGCAGCTTAGTGGGTCTAGGAGCGGGGGGGCCAGAGACCCAGTACTTC.

This clone was detected only once. V gene TRBV4-2 combines with J gene TRBJ2-1, with a tentative D call TRBD2 (7 bases). Germline CDR1 is LGHNA and CDR2 is YNFKEQ. Between the trimmed V and J ends, which lost 5 bases and 0 bases, there was a span of 11 bases. The CDR3 is 15 amino acids. In DNA form, the CDR3 reads TGTGCCAGCAGCAGGGGGGACTACTCCTACAATGAGCAGTTCTTC. Its translation: CASSRGDYSYNEQFF.

This chain's CDR3 is CASSERAYGYTF. The DNA for the CDR3 is TGTGCCAGCAGTGAAAGGGCTTATGGCTACACCTTC. The chain carries TRBV2 and TRBJ1-2; D gene uncertain. This CDR3 spans 12 amino acids. The V end lost 2 bases, the J end lost 5 bases, and 6 bases lay between the germline ends. CDR1 and CDR2 (germline): SNHLY, FYNNEI.